The 10 T cell receptor beta chains in this list originate from one sample, sequenced in a study of PD-L1 blockade in urothelial cancer. Time point meaning: pretreatment peripheral blood. TCRdb's table, derived via immunoSEQ multiplex PCR, lists solely in-frame clones and lacks some. The sample includes roughly 52,000 clones, approximately 80% of them seen just once. The sample was PBMCs, taken around atezolizumab (anti-PD-L1) treatment. Every receptor here comes from a man in his forties or fifties with urothelial cancer.

The rearrangement links TRBV27 to TRBJ2-3, with TRBD2 identical over 14 bases. The ends lost 2 bases at V and 5 bases at J; junction bases unmatched: 0. Per the germline V gene, CDR1 is MNHEY and CDR2 is SMNVEV (reference sequence). This CDR3 region has 15 residues. The CDR3 coding sequence is TGTGCCAGCAGTTTAGGGACTAGCGGGGGAGATACGCAGTATTTT. As protein: CASSLGTSGGDTQYF.

This clone was detected a few times. The V and J genes are TRBV14 and TRBJ2-1; no firm D call. Per the germline V gene, CDR1 is SGHDN and CDR2 is FVKESK. Trimming removed 0 bases from V and 5 bases from J, with 11 bases in between. CDR3 length: 15 amino acids. The CDR3 DNA reads TGTGCCAGCAGCCAAGAAACGAGGCGAAACAATGAGCAGTTCTTC. This encodes CASSQETRRNNEQFF. Variable domain in full (rest from reference TRBV14 and TRBJ2-1): EAGVTQFPSHSVIEKGQTVTLRCDPISGHDNLYWYRRVMGKEIKFLLHFVKESKQDESGMPNNRFLAERTGGTYSTLKVQPAELEDSGVYFCASSQETRRNNEQFFGPGTRLTVL.

The rearrangement links TRBV7-2 to TRBJ2-5; 8 nucleotides line up with TRBD2. Per the germline V gene, CDR1 is SGHTA and CDR2 is FQGNSA. This CDR3 is built from 15 residues. Unmatched junction bases numbered 5, after V lost 3 bases and J lost 2 bases. In DNA, the CDR3 is TGTGCCAGCAGCTTTCAGCGGGAGCGTCAAGAGACCCAGTACTTC. Encoded protein: CASSFQRERQETQYF.

The rearrangement links TRBV28 to TRBJ1-5; the D gene is possibly TRBD1 (6 bases). V was pared by 7 bases and J by 3 bases, with 10 bases between. The CDR3 spans 13 residues. Germline CDR1 reads MDHEN; CDR2 reads SYDVKM. Here the CDR3 reads CASTHRDNQPQHF. The CDR3 DNA reads TGTGCCAGCACTCACAGGGACAATCAGCCCCAGCATTTT.

This clone appeared many times. The chain has TRBV9 and TRBJ1-1; D is uncertain. CDR1 and CDR2 (germline): SGDLS, YYNGEE. The V gene lost 3 bases and the J gene lost 3 bases, with 9 bases spanning the gap. The CDR3 is 13 amino acids. As DNA, the CDR3 is TGTGCCAGCAGCGCCTGGTCGGACACTGAAGCTTTCTTT. As protein: CASSAWSDTEAFF.

The chain is built from TRBV21-1 and TRBJ2-3; the table's D gene call, TRBD2, was not cross checked with the DNA. TRBV21-1 is a pseudogene locus. This CDR3 comprises 18 residues. CDR3 coding DNA: TGTGCCAGCAGCAAAGAGAGGGGGTCTAGCGGGACCACAGATACGCAGTATTTT. Protein sequence: CASSKERGSSGTTDTQYF.

This rearrangement joins TRBV11-2 to TRBJ1-1, with 9 bases identical to TRBD1. CDR3 length equals 14 residues. Looked up from germline, CDR1 is SGHAT and CDR2 is FQNNGV. V lost 4 bases and J lost 4; bases outside the gene matches: 4. CDR3 sequence reads: CASSYRDRATEAFF. The CDR3 DNA is TGTGCCAGCAGCTACCGGGACAGGGCCACTGAAGCTTTCTTT.

This clone was seen a handful of times. V gene TRBV27 combines with J gene TRBJ2-1, with 7 bases aligning to TRBD1. The CDR3 runs to 11 residues. The V and J ends lost 5 bases and 12 bases, in that order; junction bases with no gene match: 4. Germline loops: CDR1 MNHEY, CDR2 SMNVEV (reference sequence). CDR3 sequence (DNA): TGTGCCAGCAGTCCGGGACAGAGGCAGTTCTTC. It codes for CASSPGQRQFF.

The V and J genes are TRBV19 and TRBJ2-5; 7 bases agree with TRBD1. Germline V gene lookup returns CDR1 LNHDA and CDR2 SQIVND (reference sequence). The CDR3 covers 16 residues. The J segment lost 2 bases and the V segment lost 7 bases, leaving 13 bases of the junction unmatched. CDR3 sequence (DNA): TGTGCCAGTACCACCGTACCTCAGACAGGGCAAGAGACCCAGTACTTC. Its protein product is CASTTVPQTGQETQYF.

In this sample, this clone turned up a few times. The rearrangement joins TRBV21-1 to TRBJ2-3; TRBD2, as called in the table, went unchecked against the DNA. TRBV21-1 has pseudogene status. The CDR3 contains 17 residues. Here the CDR3 DNA reads TGTGCCAGCAGCTTTCATAGGCCGGGACTAGCGGGGGATACGCAGTATTTT. Its protein product is CASSFHRPGLAGDTQYF.